This T cell receptor beta chain was recorded in a study of blood T cells in healthy people across ages. This clonotype was recorded a few times. Antigen: not known. The authors ran a second PCR of 7 to 11 cycles using a sample-barcoded 5' primer and a J-beta primer mix. Sequencing recovered at least 2.5 million CDR3-containing paired-end reads from each sample. Each CDR3 protein gets one entry after TCRdb re-called the 5' RACE reads with MiXCR. The sample lists 650,000 to 1,000,000 distinct CDR3 sequences, 35% to 40% occurring once. With 0 bases removed from V and 5 bases from J, the gap between germline ends came to 10 bases. Germline CDR1 DFQATT, CDR2 SNEGSKA (reference sequence). This CDR3 contains 13 residues. Study-wide results and caveats: Expanded clonotype changes were possibly confounded by unknown donor CMV status.

Donation came from healthy Caucasian individuals in Russia who were aged roughly 6 to 95. The receptor was isolated from a man between 18 and 35 years old in good health. Sequenced sample: blood. The chain employs TRBV20-1 and TRBJ1-2; D gene uncertain. Written as DNA, the CDR3 is TGCAGTGCTAGAGAGGAAGACGGATATGGCTACACCTTC. Translated, it gives CSAREEDGYGYTF.